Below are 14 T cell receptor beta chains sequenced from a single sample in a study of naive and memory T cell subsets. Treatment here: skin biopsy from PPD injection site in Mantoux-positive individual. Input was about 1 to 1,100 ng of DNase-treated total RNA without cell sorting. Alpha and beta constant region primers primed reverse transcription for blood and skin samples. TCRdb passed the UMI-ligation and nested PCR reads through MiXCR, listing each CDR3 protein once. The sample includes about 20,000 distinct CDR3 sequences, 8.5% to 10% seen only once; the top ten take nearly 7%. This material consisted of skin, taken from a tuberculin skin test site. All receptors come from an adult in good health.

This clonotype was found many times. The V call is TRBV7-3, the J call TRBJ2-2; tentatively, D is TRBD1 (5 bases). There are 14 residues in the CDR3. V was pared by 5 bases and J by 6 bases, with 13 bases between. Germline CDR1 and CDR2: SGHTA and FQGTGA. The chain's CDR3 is CASSPTVGAGELFF. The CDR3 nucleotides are TGTGCCAGCAGCCCTACGGTAGGGGCCGGGGAGCTGTTTTTT.

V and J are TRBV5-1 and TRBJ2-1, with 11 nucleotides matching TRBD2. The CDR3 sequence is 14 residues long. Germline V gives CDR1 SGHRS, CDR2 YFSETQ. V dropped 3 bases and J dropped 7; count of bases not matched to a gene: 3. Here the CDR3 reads CASSSGLAVNEQFF. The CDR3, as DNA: TGCGCCAGCAGCTCGGGACTAGCGGTGAATGAGCAGTTCTTC. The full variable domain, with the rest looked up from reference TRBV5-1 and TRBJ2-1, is KAGVTQTPRYLIKTRGQQVTLSCSPISGHRSVSWYQQTPGQGLQFLFEYFSETQRNKGNFPGRFSGRQFSNSRSEMNVSTLELGDSALYLCASSSGLAVNEQFFGPGTRLTVL.

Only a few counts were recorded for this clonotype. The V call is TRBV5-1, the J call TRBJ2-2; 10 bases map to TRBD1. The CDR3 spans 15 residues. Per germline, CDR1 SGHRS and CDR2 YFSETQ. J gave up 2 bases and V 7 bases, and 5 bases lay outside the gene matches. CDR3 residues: CASDWDRGNTGELFF. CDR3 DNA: TGCGCCAGCGACTGGGACAGGGGAAACACCGGGGAGCTGTTTTTT.

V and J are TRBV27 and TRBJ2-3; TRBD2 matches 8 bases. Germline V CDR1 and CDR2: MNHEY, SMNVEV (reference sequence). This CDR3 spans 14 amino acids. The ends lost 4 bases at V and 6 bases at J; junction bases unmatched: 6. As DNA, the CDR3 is TGTGCCAGCAGTTCCAGCGGGGGTTGGGATACGCAGTATTTT. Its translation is CASSSSGGWDTQYF.

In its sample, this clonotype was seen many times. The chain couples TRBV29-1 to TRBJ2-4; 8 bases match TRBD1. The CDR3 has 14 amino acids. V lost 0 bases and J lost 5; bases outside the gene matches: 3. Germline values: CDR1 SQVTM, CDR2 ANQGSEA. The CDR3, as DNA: TGCAGCGTTGAAGACGGACAGGGTCAAAACATTCAGTACTTC. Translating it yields CSVEDGQGQNIQYF.

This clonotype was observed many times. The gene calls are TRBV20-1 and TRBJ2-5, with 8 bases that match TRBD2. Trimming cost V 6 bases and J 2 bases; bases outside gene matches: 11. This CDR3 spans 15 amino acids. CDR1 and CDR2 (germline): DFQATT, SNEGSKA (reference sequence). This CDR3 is CSARTTSGEQETQYF. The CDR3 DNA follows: TGCAGTGCGAGAACCACTAGCGGAGAACAAGAGACCCAGTACTTC.

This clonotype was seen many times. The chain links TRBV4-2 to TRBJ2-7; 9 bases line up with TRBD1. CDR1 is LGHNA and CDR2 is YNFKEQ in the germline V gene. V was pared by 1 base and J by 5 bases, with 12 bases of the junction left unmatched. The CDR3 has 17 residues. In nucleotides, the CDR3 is TGTGCCAGCAGCCAAGCGGTTTACGGGACAGGGAGCCACGAGCAGTACTTC. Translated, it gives CASSQAVYGTGSHEQYF.

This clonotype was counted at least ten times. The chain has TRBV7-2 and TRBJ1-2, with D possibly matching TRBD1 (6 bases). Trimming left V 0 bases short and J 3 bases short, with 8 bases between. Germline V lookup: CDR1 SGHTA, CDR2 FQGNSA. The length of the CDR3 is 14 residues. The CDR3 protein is CASSLAGGDYGYTF. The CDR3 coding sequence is TGTGCCAGCAGCTTAGCCGGGGGCGACTATGGCTACACCTTC.

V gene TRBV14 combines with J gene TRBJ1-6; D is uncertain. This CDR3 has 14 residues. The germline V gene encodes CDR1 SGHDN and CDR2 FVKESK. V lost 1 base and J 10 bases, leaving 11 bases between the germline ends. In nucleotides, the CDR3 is TGTGCCAGCAGCCAAGGGAGGGAGTACTCACCCCTCCACTTT. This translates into CASSQGREYSPLHF.

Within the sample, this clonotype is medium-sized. The CDR3: CSVAPRNQETQYF. For the CDR3, the DNA is TGCAGCGTTGCGCCGCGTAACCAAGAGACCCAGTACTTC. The rearrangement uses TRBV29-1 and TRBJ2-5, with D unresolved. The germline V and J ends were trimmed by 4 bases and 0 bases, with 9 bases remaining between them. Germline CDR1 SQVTM, CDR2 ANQGSEA. The CDR3 length is 13 residues. Looking up the rest from reference TRBV29-1 and TRBJ2-5 gives the full variable domain: SAVISQKPSRDICQRGTSLTIQCQVDSQVTMMFWYRQQPGQSLTLIATANQGSEATYESGFVIDKFPISRPNLTFSTLTVSNMSPEDSSIYLCSVAPRNQETQYFGPGTRLLVL.

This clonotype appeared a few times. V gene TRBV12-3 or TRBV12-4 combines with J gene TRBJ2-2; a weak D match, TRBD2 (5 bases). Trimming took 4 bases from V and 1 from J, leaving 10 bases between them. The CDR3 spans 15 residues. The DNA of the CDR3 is TGTGCCAGCAGTTGGAGGTCAGAGAACACCGGGGAGCTGTTTTTT. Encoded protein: CASSWRSENTGELFF.

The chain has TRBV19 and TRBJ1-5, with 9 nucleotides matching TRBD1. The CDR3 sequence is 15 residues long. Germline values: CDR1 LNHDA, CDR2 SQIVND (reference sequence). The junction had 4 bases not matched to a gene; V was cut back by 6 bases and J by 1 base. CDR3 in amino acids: CASRTGGISNQPQHF. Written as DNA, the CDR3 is TGTGCCAGTAGAACAGGGGGCATAAGCAATCAGCCCCAGCATTTT.

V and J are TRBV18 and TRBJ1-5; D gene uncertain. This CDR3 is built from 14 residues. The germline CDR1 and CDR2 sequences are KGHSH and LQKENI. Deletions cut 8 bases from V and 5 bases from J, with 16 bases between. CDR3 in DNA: TGTGCCAGCGCGGTGGGAATGGGAGATCAGCCCCAGCATTTT. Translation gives CASAVGMGDQPQHF.

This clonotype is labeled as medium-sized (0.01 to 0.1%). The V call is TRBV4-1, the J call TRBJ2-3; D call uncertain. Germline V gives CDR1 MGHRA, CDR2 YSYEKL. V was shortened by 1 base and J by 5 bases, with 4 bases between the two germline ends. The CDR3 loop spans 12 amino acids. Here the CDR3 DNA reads TGCGCCAGCAGCCAAGGGCAAGATACGCAGTATTTT. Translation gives CASSQGQDTQYF.